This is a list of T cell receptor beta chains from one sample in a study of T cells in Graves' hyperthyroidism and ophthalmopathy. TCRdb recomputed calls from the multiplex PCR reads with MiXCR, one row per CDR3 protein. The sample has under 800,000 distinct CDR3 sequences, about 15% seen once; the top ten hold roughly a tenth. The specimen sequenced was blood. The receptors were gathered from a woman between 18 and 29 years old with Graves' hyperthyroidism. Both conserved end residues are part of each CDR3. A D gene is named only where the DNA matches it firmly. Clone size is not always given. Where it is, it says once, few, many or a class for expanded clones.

CDR3nt: TGTGCCAGCAGTTTGGGGCTCAGCAATCAGCCCCAGCATTTT
CDR3aa: CASSLGLSNQPQHF
d_gene: -
abundance: many
v_gene: TRBV12-3/TRBV12-4
j_gene: TRBJ1-5

CDR3nt: TGTGCCAGCAGTGAAAGGACATTGAACACTGAAGCTTTCTTT
CDR3aa: CASSERTLNTEAFF
d_gene: -
abundance: many
v_gene: TRBV2
j_gene: TRBJ1-1

CDR3nt: TGTGCCAGCAGGGGGAAGGGACACTATACGCAGTATTTT
CDR3aa: CASRGKGHYTQYF
d_gene: -
abundance: few
v_gene: TRBV5-8
j_gene: TRBJ2-3

CDR3nt: TGTGCCAGCAGCTTAGGCGGCAGGGCGGTTGAGCAGTTCTTC
CDR3aa: CASSLGGRAVEQFF
d_gene: -
abundance: many
v_gene: TRBV13
j_gene: TRBJ2-1

CDR3nt: TGTGCCAGCAGTGGATCCGGGACAGGAAGAGCAATGGGTGCCTACGAGCAGTACTTC
CDR3aa: CASSGSGTGRAMGAYEQYF
d_gene: TRBD1
abundance: many
v_gene: TRBV28
j_gene: TRBJ2-7

CDR3nt: TGTGCCAGCGCCGTGGGGGGGACAAGCACCGGGGAGCTGTTTTTT
CDR3aa: CASAVGGTSTGELFF
d_gene: -
abundance: many
v_gene: TRBV28
j_gene: TRBJ2-2

CDR3nt: TGTGCCAGCAGCTTAGGGCCAAGACAGGGAATAAACCAGCCCCAGCATTTT
CDR3aa: CASSLGPRQGINQPQHF
d_gene: TRBD1
abundance: -
v_gene: TRBV7-9
j_gene: TRBJ1-5

CDR3nt: TGCAGTGCCAAGGCCGGGACAGCACAATACAATGAGCAGTTCTTC
CDR3aa: CSAKAGTAQYNEQFF
d_gene: TRBD1
abundance: -
v_gene: TRBV20-1
j_gene: TRBJ2-1

CDR3nt: TGTGCCAGCAGTTTTAGACCCGGGACAGGGAGCTATGGCTACACCTTC
CDR3aa: CASSFRPGTGSYGYTF
d_gene: TRBD1
abundance: few
v_gene: TRBV12-3/TRBV12-4
j_gene: TRBJ1-2

CDR3nt: TGCGCCAGCAGCCAAGATCACGCCCGAACAGGGAAAGAGACCCAGTACTTC
CDR3aa: CASSQDHARTGKETQYF
d_gene: -
abundance: many
v_gene: TRBV4-3
j_gene: TRBJ2-5

CDR3nt: TGTGCCAGCAGCGTAGCTGTCTACAATGAGCAGTTCTTC
CDR3aa: CASSVAVYNEQFF
d_gene: -
abundance: -
v_gene: TRBV9
j_gene: TRBJ2-1

CDR3nt: TGTGCCAGCAGCGTAACAGGGGGCGCTGGGGCCAACGTCCTGACTTTC
CDR3aa: CASSVTGGAGANVLTF
d_gene: TRBD1
abundance: few
v_gene: TRBV9
j_gene: TRBJ2-6

CDR3nt: TGTGCCAGCCCCTACAATGAGCAGTTCTTC
CDR3aa: CASPYNEQFF
d_gene: -
abundance: -
v_gene: TRBV5-4
j_gene: TRBJ2-1

CDR3nt: TGCAGTGCTAGCCGGGACATCTCCTACGAGCAGTACTTC
CDR3aa: CSASRDISYEQYF
d_gene: -
abundance: -
v_gene: TRBV20-1
j_gene: TRBJ2-7

CDR3nt: TGTGCCAGCAGTCTCATCGGAGGGAACGGAAACACCATATATTTT
CDR3aa: CASSLIGGNGNTIYF
d_gene: -
abundance: many
v_gene: TRBV27
j_gene: TRBJ1-3

CDR3nt: TGTGCCACCCGGGAGCCTAAAAAGTACGAGCAGTACTTC
CDR3aa: CATREPKKYEQYF
d_gene: -
abundance: -
v_gene: TRBV10-3
j_gene: TRBJ2-7

CDR3nt: TGTGCCAGCAGAGCGGGACGGTACACCGGGGAGCTGTTTTTT
CDR3aa: CASRAGRYTGELFF
d_gene: TRBD2
abundance: many
v_gene: TRBV6-1
j_gene: TRBJ2-2

CDR3nt: TGTGCCAGCAGCTTCAATCAGGGGCAGCCCCAGCATTTT
CDR3aa: CASSFNQGQPQHF
d_gene: -
abundance: few
v_gene: TRBV5-6
j_gene: TRBJ1-5

CDR3nt: TGTGCCAGCAGCATACGACAGGGGGCTAACACTGAAGCTTTCTTT
CDR3aa: CASSIRQGANTEAFF
d_gene: TRBD1
abundance: many
v_gene: TRBV7-8
j_gene: TRBJ1-1

CDR3nt: TGCGCCAGCAGCTTGAGGAGGTGGGACACTGAAGCTTTCTTT
CDR3aa: CASSLRRWDTEAFF
d_gene: -
abundance: -
v_gene: TRBV5-1
j_gene: TRBJ1-1

CDR3nt: TGTGCCACCAGCAGAGGGGAGAGCTTTCGCTATACGCAGTATTTT
CDR3aa: CATSRGESFRYTQYF
d_gene: -
abundance: -
v_gene: TRBV15
j_gene: TRBJ2-3

CDR3nt: TGTGCCAGCAGCCAAGATTATTCGGACCTCCTGTGGACCGGGGAGCTGTTTTTT
CDR3aa: CASSQDYSDLLWTGELFF
d_gene: -
abundance: few
v_gene: TRBV4-2
j_gene: TRBJ2-2

CDR3nt: TGCAGTGCTAGAGATGGGGGGCGAATAAGGCGTGAAAAACTGTTTTTT
CDR3aa: CSARDGGRIRREKLFF
d_gene: -
abundance: few
v_gene: TRBV20-1
j_gene: TRBJ1-4

CDR3nt: TGTGCCAGCAGCCCTAAGACAGTGAACACTGAAGCTTTCTTT
CDR3aa: CASSPKTVNTEAFF
d_gene: -
abundance: -
v_gene: TRBV7-9
j_gene: TRBJ1-1

CDR3nt: TGCGCCAGCAGCCAACCCTACCGGACAGGACGGACCAACACCATATATTTT
CDR3aa: CASSQPYRTGRTNTIYF
d_gene: TRBD1
abundance: -
v_gene: TRBV4-1
j_gene: TRBJ1-3

CDR3nt: TGTGCCAGCAGGGCTCAGGCAACCGGGGAGCTGTTTTTT
CDR3aa: CASRAQATGELFF
d_gene: -
abundance: few
v_gene: TRBV28
j_gene: TRBJ2-2

CDR3nt: TGTGCCAGCACCATTCGAACAGGCCCCTTGGGTCAGCCCCAGCATTTT
CDR3aa: CASTIRTGPLGQPQHF
d_gene: -
abundance: -
v_gene: TRBV28
j_gene: TRBJ1-5

CDR3nt: TGCGCCAGCAGTCATAGCGGGAGGGGAAGCGGGGAGCTGTTTTTT
CDR3aa: CASSHSGRGSGELFF
d_gene: TRBD2
abundance: few
v_gene: TRBV10-1
j_gene: TRBJ2-2

CDR3nt: TGTGCCATCAAGGACAGGGATGAGACCCAGTACTTC
CDR3aa: CAIKDRDETQYF
d_gene: TRBD1
abundance: -
v_gene: TRBV10-3
j_gene: TRBJ2-5

CDR3nt: TGTGCCAGCTCACCTGGGCTTAGGGAGCCCCAGCATTTT
CDR3aa: CASSPGLREPQHF
d_gene: -
abundance: many
v_gene: TRBV18
j_gene: TRBJ1-5

CDR3nt: TGTGCCAGCAGCTCCCGGACAGGACAGGGAATCACAGATACGCAGTATTTT
CDR3aa: CASSSRTGQGITDTQYF
d_gene: TRBD1
abundance: few
v_gene: TRBV11-3
j_gene: TRBJ2-3

CDR3nt: TGTGCCAGCACTAGGGGTGATCAGCCCCAGCATTTT
CDR3aa: CASTRGDQPQHF
d_gene: -
abundance: -
v_gene: TRBV12-3/TRBV12-4
j_gene: TRBJ1-5

CDR3nt: TGTGCCAGCAGTCCAGGACAGGTCCGGGGCTACACCTTC
CDR3aa: CASSPGQVRGYTF
d_gene: TRBD1
abundance: -
v_gene: TRBV28
j_gene: TRBJ1-2

CDR3nt: TGCAGCGTCCTAAGGACTAGCGGGAGCCACGAGCAGTACTTC
CDR3aa: CSVLRTSGSHEQYF
d_gene: TRBD2
abundance: few
v_gene: TRBV29-1
j_gene: TRBJ2-7

CDR3nt: TGCAGTGCAGTACAGGGGGCGTCAGGATACGAGCAGTACTTC
CDR3aa: CSAVQGASGYEQYF
d_gene: TRBD1
abundance: many
v_gene: TRBV20-1
j_gene: TRBJ2-7

CDR3nt: TGTGCCTGGAGTGTAGACAGGTTGGATGGCTACACCTTC
CDR3aa: CAWSVDRLDGYTF
d_gene: -
abundance: many
v_gene: TRBV30
j_gene: TRBJ1-2

CDR3nt: TGCAGTGCTAGAGTAAGGGGACTAGCTTATTACGAGCAGTACTTC
CDR3aa: CSARVRGLAYYEQYF
d_gene: TRBD2
abundance: many
v_gene: TRBV20-1
j_gene: TRBJ2-7

CDR3nt: TGTGCCAGCAGCTTAGGATTCCTTGGCGGTAGTCAGGGGGAGCAGTTCTTC
CDR3aa: CASSLGFLGGSQGEQFF
d_gene: -
abundance: few
v_gene: TRBV7-9
j_gene: TRBJ2-1

CDR3nt: TGTGCCAGCAGTTTTAGCAGGGTCCACGAGCAGTACTTC
CDR3aa: CASSFSRVHEQYF
d_gene: -
abundance: -
v_gene: TRBV12-3/TRBV12-4
j_gene: TRBJ2-7

CDR3nt: TGCAGTGCTAGAAAACCGGGACAGCGAAACACCGGGGAGCTGTTTTTT
CDR3aa: CSARKPGQRNTGELFF
d_gene: TRBD1
abundance: -
v_gene: TRBV20-1
j_gene: TRBJ2-2

CDR3nt: TGTGCCAGCAGCTTAGCGGGAGTAAGCACAGATACGCAGTATTTT
CDR3aa: CASSLAGVSTDTQYF
d_gene: -
abundance: -
v_gene: TRBV7-8
j_gene: TRBJ2-3

CDR3nt: TGCGCCAGCAGCCAAACAGGGGGCGCATCTGGAAACACCATATATTTT
CDR3aa: CASSQTGGASGNTIYF
d_gene: TRBD1
abundance: -
v_gene: TRBV4-1
j_gene: TRBJ1-3

CDR3nt: TGCGCCAGCAGCCATTCGGGGGGAAGATATAATTCACCCCTCCACTTT
CDR3aa: CASSHSGGRYNSPLHF
d_gene: -
abundance: few
v_gene: TRBV4-1
j_gene: TRBJ1-6

CDR3nt: TGTGCCAGCAGTATTGACAGGGGGACAGATACGCAGTATTTT
CDR3aa: CASSIDRGTDTQYF
d_gene: TRBD1
abundance: many
v_gene: TRBV28
j_gene: TRBJ2-3

CDR3nt: TGTGCCAGTAGTTTGGTCCATGGCAGGGGGCCTCCCTACGAGCAGTACTTC
CDR3aa: CASSLVHGRGPPYEQYF
d_gene: TRBD1
abundance: -
v_gene: TRBV19
j_gene: TRBJ2-7

CDR3nt: TGTGCCAGCAGCTTAGCTGGACTAGCCTCCAATGAGCAGTTCTTC
CDR3aa: CASSLAGLASNEQFF
d_gene: TRBD2
abundance: -
v_gene: TRBV11-2
j_gene: TRBJ2-1